The 17 T cell receptor beta chains below all came from one sample that was sequenced in a study of early T cells in non-severe SARS-CoV-2 infection. TCRdb reanalysed the 5' RACE reads using MiXCR and keeps one entry per CDR3 protein. The sample has roughly 67,000 distinct CDR3 sequences, about 12% seen once. Sequenced: whole blood. The receptors were sampled from an adult who was a healthcare worker with PCR-confirmed SARS-CoV-2 infection or an uninfected control (not recorded which).

This clonotype was recorded a few times. The CDR3 sequence is CASSLASLAGDQETQYF. DNA for the CDR3: TGCGCCAGCAGCTTGGCCTCACTAGCGGGGGACCAAGAGACCCAGTACTTC. The gene calls are TRBV5-1 and TRBJ2-5, with TRBD2 matching over 11 bases. This CDR3 is 17 amino acids long. CDR1 is SGHRS and CDR2 is YFSETQ in the germline V gene. V was pared by 0 bases and J by 0 bases, with 4 bases of the junction left unmatched.

The V and J genes are TRBV6-5 and TRBJ2-7; 16 nucleotides agree with TRBD2. Unmatched junction bases numbered 4, after V lost 2 bases and J lost 3 bases. CDR1 is MNHEY and CDR2 is SVGAGI in the germline V gene. There are 17 residues in the CDR3. CDR3 DNA: TGTGCCAGCAGTTACCAGGGACTAGCGGGGGGGAACTACGAGCAGTACTTC. This translates into CASSYQGLAGGNYEQYF.

This clonotype occurred many times. The CDR3 nucleotides are TGTGCCAGCAGTGACGAGGGGGGGGCAACTACTAATGAGCAGTTCTTC. This codes for CASSDEGGATTNEQFF. The V and J genes are TRBV6-4 and TRBJ2-1; the D gene is possibly TRBD2 (7 bases). Germline assignment: CDR1 MRHNA and CDR2 SNTAGT. V lost 2 bases to trimming and J lost 7 bases, with 18 bases between them. The CDR3 contains 16 residues.

The chain joins TRBV11-2 to TRBJ2-5; no clear D. Germline CDR1 reads SGHAT; CDR2 reads FQNNGV. Between the trimmed V and J ends, which lost 1 base and 1 base, there was a span of 4 bases. This CDR3 contains 13 residues. CDR3 nucleotide sequence: TGTGCCAGCAGCTTAGTCGCCCAAGAGACCCAGTACTTC. This translates into CASSLVAQETQYF.

There are many counts of this clonotype. At one of its ends the junction is not consistent with the germline gene, which may arise from a read error. CDR3 sequence reads: CASSRRQSGRASSTDTQYF. The CDR3 coding sequence is TGTGCCAGTAGTAGAAGACAGTCCGGTCGTGCCTCTAGCACGGATACGCAGTATTTT. V gene TRBV19 combines with J gene TRBJ2-3; possibly TRBD1 or TRBD2 for D (5 bases each). The CDR3 spans 19 residues. Germline CDR1 LNHDA, CDR2 SQIVND (reference sequence).

This clonotype was detected many times. V usage is TRBV29-1 and J usage is TRBJ1-2; TRBD1 is a possible D gene (5 bases). The CDR3 sequence is 13 residues long. Germline CDR1 reads SQVTM; CDR2 reads ANQGSEA. Trimming removed 4 bases at V and 0 bases at J, with 9 bases between. The CDR3 is CSVVAGANYGYTF. The CDR3 DNA follows: TGCAGCGTTGTAGCGGGGGCTAACTATGGCTACACCTTC.

J is TRBJ2-7 and V is TRBV3-1; possible D gene TRBD2, 6 bases. Germline CDR1 is LGHDT and CDR2 is YNNKEL (reference sequence). V was clipped by 4 bases and J by 0 bases, with 16 bases between them. This CDR3 is built from 16 residues. In DNA, the CDR3 is TGTGCCAGCAGCCGGGGACTCAAAAGGAGCTCCTACGAGCAGTACTTC. This encodes CASSRGLKRSSYEQYF.

This clonotype came up a few times. The genes are TRBV7-9 and TRBJ2-1; TRBD2 agrees at 14 bases. The ends lost 4 bases at V and 10 bases at J; junction bases unmatched: 9. Germline V gives CDR1 SEHNR, CDR2 FQNEAQ (reference sequence). This CDR3 has 16 amino acids. CDR3 in amino acids: CASSSPGLAGVREQFF. For the CDR3, the DNA is TGTGCCAGCAGCTCACCGGGACTAGCGGGGGTGAGGGAGCAGTTCTTC.

This clonotype was seen only a few times. V gene TRBV19 combines with J gene TRBJ2-1, with TRBD2 matching over 9 bases. The CDR3 runs 18 residues. Germline V gene lookup returns CDR1 LNHDA and CDR2 SQIVND (reference sequence). V gave up 6 bases and J gave up 0 bases; unmatched junction bases: 12. In DNA, the CDR3 is TGTGCCAGTAGATTAGGGCTAGCGGGGATTAGCTCCTACAATGAGCAGTTCTTC. Protein product: CASRLGLAGISSYNEQFF.

The chain recombines TRBV7-3 with TRBJ2-2; D uncertain. The germline V gene has CDR1 SGHTA and CDR2 FQGTGA. CDR3 size: 15 residues. V was shortened by 2 bases and J by 4 bases, with 11 bases between the two germline ends. Here the CDR3 reads CASSLGSQTTGELFF. The CDR3 DNA reads TGTGCCAGCAGCTTAGGGTCACAGACCACCGGGGAGCTGTTTTTT.

CDR3: CASSLRLVRKGPGGYTF. For the CDR3, the DNA is TGTGCCAGCAGTTTACGCCTCGTTAGGAAAGGACCGGGCGGCTACACCTTC. The chain links TRBV28 to TRBJ1-2; D uncertain. The CDR3 is made up of 17 amino acids. CDR1 MDHEN and CDR2 SYDVKM come from the germline V gene. V gave up 2 bases and J gave up 8 bases, with 24 bases separating them.

The V call is TRBV7-9, the J call TRBJ2-7, with D perhaps being TRBD1 or TRBD2 (5 bases each). Germline V CDR1 and CDR2: SEHNR, FQNEAQ (reference sequence). CDR3 length equals 14 residues. V lost 2 bases and J 4 bases, leaving 12 bases between the germline ends. For the CDR3, the DNA is TGTGCCAGCAGCTTATCGGGCAGGGAGTACGAGCAGTACTTC. It specifies CASSLSGREYEQYF.

This clonotype was seen ten or more times. This chain joins TRBV19 and TRBJ2-7; 7 nucleotides agree with TRBD2. V was pared by 5 bases and J by 5 bases, with 12 bases of the junction left unmatched. This CDR3 has 15 amino acids. Germline V gene lookup returns CDR1 LNHDA and CDR2 SQIVND (reference sequence). CDR3 loop: CASSLGAGVVHEQYF. DNA for the CDR3: TGTGCCAGTAGTCTGGGCGCGGGGGTTGTCCACGAGCAGTACTTC.

The table lists this clonotype with a few counts. The genes are TRBV10-3 and TRBJ1-6; D may be TRBD1 (6 bases). Deletions cut 5 bases from V and 8 bases from J, with 19 bases between. Per germline, CDR1 ENHRY and CDR2 SYGVKD. This CDR3 has 16 residues. The CDR3 DNA follows: TGTGCCATCAGTCCTTGGGGGACAATGAACGATTCACCCCTCCACTTT. This translates into CAISPWGTMNDSPLHF.

This clonotype was detected only a few times. The gene calls are TRBV7-2 and TRBJ2-3; possible D gene TRBD2, 7 bases. V shed 1 base and J shed 5 bases, with 10 bases lying between them. The germline V gene encodes CDR1 SGHTA and CDR2 FQGNSA. The CDR3 extends over 14 amino acids. The DNA for the CDR3 is TGTGCCAGCAGCTTAGAGGGGGGGAGAGATACGCAGTATTTT. This translates into CASSLEGGRDTQYF.

This chain connects TRBV7-9 to TRBJ2-3, with 8 bases fitting TRBD2. Germline V gives CDR1 SEHNR, CDR2 FQNEAQ (reference sequence). This CDR3 contains 16 residues. After removal of 3 bases from V and 2 bases from J, the junction contained 7 bases not matched to a gene. The CDR3 here is CASSFTGGGITDTQYF. The CDR3 DNA follows: TGTGCCAGCAGCTTCACTGGCGGGGGGATCACAGATACGCAGTATTTT.

This clonotype was seen a handful of times. The gene calls are TRBV5-5 and TRBJ2-5; possible D gene TRBD1, 6 bases. Trimming left V 2 bases short and J 4 bases short, with 18 bases between. Germline V gene data show CDR1 as SGHKS and CDR2 as YYEKEE (reference sequence). This CDR3 region has 16 residues. CDR3 protein: CASSFRTASYGETQYF. CDR3 nucleotides: TGTGCCAGCAGCTTTCGGACAGCCTCCTATGGAGAGACCCAGTACTTC.